This T cell receptor (beta chain) was observed in a study of blood T cell repertoires in COVID-19. About the research overall: Samples representing acute and convalescent COVID-19 were sourced from the United States, Italy and Spain. T cells, B-cell-depleted T cells, or PBMCs provided the cDNA or gDNA that served as material.

Original processing notes: It was from reference gene primer amplification that nucleated cell counts were estimated. The assay was immunoSEQ multiplex PCR, and TCRdb's table has in-frame clones only and misses some. The V and J calls and the clone size are those of that table, but D and trimming were determined from the DNA. The repertoire consists of around 170,000 clones, with about 86% occurring once and the leading ten covering 13% to 15%. This clone was detected only a few times. Germline CDR1 is LNHDA and CDR2 is SQIVND (reference sequence). V lost 4 bases, J lost 0 bases, and 10 bases lay in between. The CDR3 has 14 residues.

This sequence was found in a man aged 25-40 years with active or convalescent COVID-19. V is TRBV19 and J is TRBJ2-7; maybe TRBD2 (6 bases). Sequenced input: peripheral blood. This CDR3 is CASSTTRSSYEQYF. CDR3 nucleotide sequence: TGTGCCAGTAGTACGACTAGAAGCTCCTACGAGCAGTACTTC.